This T cell receptor (beta chain) is drawn from a study of OX40 agonist ivuxolimab in advanced cancers. Notes on the research overall: Ivuxolimab, which targeted the costimulatory receptor OX40 (CD134), was an agonistic, fully human IgG2 monoclonal antibody. Peripheral TCRbeta sequencing aimed to test whether ivuxolimab altered TCR sequence diversity and caused clonal T-cell expansion. Intravenous ivuxolimab was administered to patients every 2 weeks at six dose levels: 0.01, 0.1, 0.3, 1.5, 3 and 10 mg/kg. Partial responses occurred in three dose-escalation patients, of whom one had hepatocellular carcinoma and two had cutaneous melanoma. A male proportion of under 85% and a mean age of around 60 years, ranging from roughly 20 to 80, were recorded for the dose-escalation cohort. Of the approximately 53 patients in dose escalation, about 19 had hepatocellular carcinoma, roughly 15 had melanoma, 9 had renal cell carcinoma and 9 had head and neck cancer. The paper reports the monotherapy dose-escalation portion (N ≈ 50 patients) of the phase I ivuxolimab trial. Prior anti-PD-1, anti-PD-L1 or anti-CTLA-4 therapy was permitted, and checkpoint inhibitors had been received by more than 35% of dose-escalation patients. The full study reports these points: Low levels of normalized T-cell clonal expansion were also seen in some patients who did not respond. Partial responders in the 0.1-3.0 mg/kg groups had among the lowest normalized peripheral clonal expansion, especially among CD8+ T cells. The antigen specificity of the peripheral T cells that underwent clonal expansion was not determined. At doses from 0.1 to 3.0 mg/kg, clonal expansion was seen in both CD4+ and CD8+ blood T cells between baseline and week 6. After ivuxolimab, expanded clones were on average more numerous among CD8+ T cells than among CD4+ T cells.

Including cysteine and phenylalanine, the CDR3 has 15 amino acids. Of the read, only the CDR3 DNA is kept; its 45 bases are in frame from base 1. The germline V gene provides CDR1 SGHAT and CDR2 FQNNGV. V is pruned by 4 bases and J by 4 bases, leaving 5 bases of the junction without a gene match. The trial excluded patients who had a history of autoimmune disease or who were on systemic immunosuppression. Peripheral blood for TCR sequencing was collected from all dose cohorts at baseline, on cycle 4 day 1, and on cycle 7 day 1. The samples were taken from a phase I, first-in-human, multicenter, open-label dose-escalation trial of ivuxolimab. Adults with locally advanced or metastatic melanoma, renal cell, hepatocellular, or head and neck squamous cell carcinoma were enrolled in the trial. Before TCR sequencing, CD4+ T cells and CD8+ T cells from peripheral blood were sorted into separate populations.

This clone was counted between two and nine times. Its antigen remains undetermined. The input lacks base qualities; no much larger clone sits a single base away. To sequence the TCRbeta CDR3 region, genomic DNA was isolated from the sorted cells. The immunoSEQ Assay was used to sequence the TCRbeta CDR3 regions. The clones in this table, taken by TCRdb from immuneACCESS, are in-frame only. Not every clone is retained; where verified, under half of the shortfall comes from an unresolved V gene, and the cause of the rest is unknown. The sample has around 10,000 clones on record, about 66% of them singletons. The ten largest make up roughly a quarter of the sample.

The sample in question was CD4+ or CD8+ T cells sorted from blood, obtained in a trial of the OX40 agonist ivuxolimab. In this chain, TRBV11-2 is recombined with TRBJ2-5; TRBD2 aligns with 11 central bases. This TCR derives from an adult with an advanced solid tumor such as melanoma, head and neck, liver or kidney cancer. Here is the DNA: TGTGCCAGCAGCTCCACCGGGACTAGCGGAGAGACCCAGTACTTC. This translates into CASSSTGTSGETQYF.